Presented here are 21 T cell receptor beta chains from one specimen sequenced in a study of OX40 agonist ivuxolimab in advanced cancers. Clones were read by immunoSEQ multiplex PCR, and TCRdb kept only the in-frame ones, dropping some. Here the sample spans 55,000 to 75,000 clones, roughly 88% being singletons. Material: CD4+ or CD8+ T cells sorted from blood, obtained in a trial of the OX40 agonist ivuxolimab. The receptor set was obtained from an adult with an advanced solid tumor such as melanoma, head and neck, liver or kidney cancer.

The rearrangement uses TRBV19 and TRBJ1-2; a weak D match, TRBD1 (6 bases). The CDR3 covers 14 residues. CDR1 is LNHDA and CDR2 is SQIVND in the germline V gene (reference sequence). V was clipped by 5 bases and J by 2 bases, with 12 bases between them. CDR3: CASSVNRDNYGYTF. The CDR3 nucleotides are TGTGCCAGTAGTGTCAACAGGGACAACTATGGCTACACCTTC.

The sample holds a few counts of this clone. This rearrangement joins TRBV5-1 to TRBJ1-4, with D uncertain. The CDR3 sequence is 14 residues long. Germline V gene data show CDR1 as SGHRS and CDR2 as YFSETQ. Trimming took 0 bases from V and 7 from J, leaving 10 bases between them. The CDR3 DNA follows: TGCGCCAGCAGCTTGGGACTCGCAAGTGAAAAACTGTTTTTT. It yields the protein CASSLGLASEKLFF.

V gene TRBV2 combines with J gene TRBJ2-1; TRBD1 agrees at 10 bases. Germline V gene lookup returns CDR1 SNHLY and CDR2 FYNNEI. The CDR3 consists of 15 residues. Unmatched junction bases numbered 6, after V lost 6 bases and J lost 4 bases. The CDR3, as DNA: TGTGCCAGCAGAAGGACAGGGGGAAATTACAATGAGCAGTTCTTC. This translates into CASRRTGGNYNEQFF.

The chain employs TRBV5-1 and TRBJ2-3; 8 bases line up with TRBD1. V was clipped by 3 bases and J by 3 bases; unmatched bases: 3. Germline CDR1 reads SGHRS; CDR2 reads YFSETQ. The CDR3 contains 14 residues. CDR3 loop: CASSYTGGTDTQYF. DNA for the CDR3: TGCGCCAGCAGCTACACAGGGGGGACAGATACGCAGTATTTT. The full variable domain, with the rest looked up from reference TRBV5-1 and TRBJ2-3, is KAGVTQTPRYLIKTRGQQVTLSCSPISGHRSVSWYQQTPGQGLQFLFEYFSETQRNKGNFPGRFSGRQFSNSRSEMNVSTLELGDSALYLCASSYTGGTDTQYFGPGTRLTVL.

This chain links TRBV11-2 with TRBJ2-5; perhaps TRBD2 as D (6 bases). The DNA end is a closer match to TRBJ2-7, so the J assignment may be wrong. This CDR3 is 15 amino acids long. Germline CDR1 is SGHAT and CDR2 is FQNNGV. This CDR3 reads CASSLVRGTTSEQYF. The CDR3 DNA is TGTGCCAGCAGCTTAGTACGGGGGACCACCTCCGAGCAGTACTTC.

V and J are TRBV5-1 and TRBJ2-5; TRBD2 aligns across 7 bases. J lost 7 bases, V lost 4 bases, and 10 bases had no gene match. The germline CDR1 and CDR2 sequences are SGHRS and YFSETQ. This CDR3 is built from 14 residues. DNA for the CDR3: TGCGCCAGCAGCCCTACTAGCGAGGGAGGGACCCAGTACTTC. Translation gives CASSPTSEGGTQYF.

V usage is TRBV29-1 and J usage is TRBJ1-1; TRBD1 aligns across 8 bases. Germline CDR1 and CDR2: SQVTM and ANQGSEA. The CDR3 has 13 amino acids. V was clipped by 3 bases and J by 4 bases; unmatched bases: 4. The CDR3 region has the DNA TGCAGCGTTGAGTCCCAGGGGGCCACTGAAGCTTTCTTT. This encodes CSVESQGATEAFF.

The rearrangement uses TRBV2 and TRBJ2-3; D unclear. V shed 1 base and J shed 3 bases, with 8 bases lying between them. The germline CDR1 and CDR2 sequences are SNHLY and FYNNEI. This CDR3 region has 14 residues. The CDR3 loop reads CASSEEWGTDTQYF. The CDR3 DNA reads as TGTGCCAGCAGTGAAGAATGGGGTACAGATACGCAGTATTTT.

The J gene is TRBJ1-3, the V gene TRBV19, with 8 bases aligning to TRBD1. V shed 4 bases and J 0 bases; nucleotides not matched to a gene: 5. CDR1 is LNHDA, CDR2 SQIVND, per germline (reference sequence). The CDR3 covers 16 residues. CDR3 residues: CASSTGQAGSGNTIYF. In nucleotides, the CDR3 is TGTGCCAGTAGTACGGGACAGGCCGGCTCTGGAAACACCATATATTTT.

The chain uses TRBV5-1 and TRBJ2-3; TRBD2 matches at 12 bases. Trimming at V came to 0 bases and at J to 4 bases, leaving 6 bases not matched to a gene. Germline V gene lookup returns CDR1 SGHRS and CDR2 YFSETQ. This CDR3 spans 17 amino acids. As DNA, the CDR3 is TGCGCCAGCAGCTTGGGACTAGCGGGAGCTGAGGCAGATACGCAGTATTTT. Its protein product is CASSLGLAGAEADTQYF.

This chain connects TRBV28 to TRBJ1-1; the D gene is possibly TRBD1 (5 bases). Germline CDR1 MDHEN, CDR2 SYDVKM. The CDR3 length is 13 residues. Trimming stripped 5 bases from V and 2 bases from J, with 9 bases between. The CDR3 spells CASSGALNTEAFF. CDR3 nucleotide sequence: TGTGCCAGCAGTGGGGCCCTTAACACTGAAGCTTTCTTT.

This sequence joins TRBV29-1 and TRBJ2-3; D gene uncertain. This CDR3 spans 13 amino acids. V dropped 7 bases and J dropped 6 bases, with 17 bases sitting between them. The germline gives CDR1 SQVTM, CDR2 ANQGSEA. This CDR3 reads CSAMAVGVDTQYF. The CDR3, as DNA: TGCAGCGCAATGGCGGTGGGCGTGGATACGCAGTATTTT.

The chain has TRBV7-3 and TRBJ2-7, with TRBD2 matching over 8 bases. Trimming took 5 bases from V and 5 from J; bases not matched to a gene: 8. The CDR3 sequence is 14 residues long. In germline, CDR1 is SGHTA, CDR2 FQGTGA. This chain's CDR3 is CASSRSGAGDEQYF. The CDR3 DNA is TGTGCCAGCAGCCGCTCGGGAGCGGGGGACGAGCAGTACTTC. Looking up the rest from reference TRBV7-3 and TRBJ2-7 gives the full variable domain: GAGVSQTPSNKVTEKGKYVELRCDPISGHTALYWYRQSLGQGPEFLIYFQGTGAADDSGLPNDRFFAVRPEGSVSTLKIQRTERGDSAVYLCASSRSGAGDEQYFGPGTRLTVT.

The V gene is TRBV4-1, the J gene TRBJ2-5; no firm D call. Per germline, CDR1 MGHRA and CDR2 YSYEKL. V was trimmed by 0 bases and J by 1 base, leaving 6 bases between them. This CDR3 region has 14 residues. The CDR3 spells CASSQESSQETQYF. The DNA for the CDR3 is TGCGCCAGCAGCCAAGAGTCTAGCCAAGAGACCCAGTACTTC.

V is TRBV4-1 and J is TRBJ2-4; 12 nucleotides match TRBD2. CDR1 and CDR2 (germline): MGHRA, YSYEKL. The CDR3 extends over 17 amino acids. J was trimmed by 5 bases and V by 3 bases; bases with no gene match: 8. The chain's CDR3 is CASSHGRLAGVQNIQYF. The CDR3 DNA is TGCGCCAGCAGCCATGGTCGACTAGCGGGAGTGCAAAACATTCAGTACTTC.

The gene calls are TRBV7-9 and TRBJ1-1, with D hard to call. CDR3 length equals 14 residues. Germline lookup yields CDR1 SEHNR and CDR2 FQNEAQ (reference sequence). V was clipped by 5 bases and J by 7 bases, with 17 bases between them. The CDR3: CASSPPGALGEAFF. CDR3 bases: TGTGCCAGCAGCCCACCTGGCGCTTTGGGTGAAGCTTTCTTT. Looking up the rest from reference TRBV7-9 and TRBJ1-1 gives the full variable domain: DTGVSQNPRHKITKRGQNVTFRCDPISEHNRLYWYRQTLGQGPEFLTYFQNEAQLEKSRLLSDRFSAERPKGSFSTLEIQRTEQGDSAMYLCASSPPGALGEAFFGQGTRLTVV.

V and J are TRBV18 and TRBJ1-2, with D perhaps matching TRBD1 (5 bases). Trimming stripped 5 bases from V and 4 bases from J, with 11 bases between. Per the germline V gene, CDR1 is KGHSH and CDR2 is LQKENI. The CDR3 contains 13 residues. The CDR3 DNA is TGTGCCAGCTCAGACCGGGACCGCTATGGCTACACCTTC. It yields the protein CASSDRDRYGYTF.

The chain employs TRBV28 and TRBJ1-5; D is perhaps TRBD1 (6 bases). Germline CDR1 reads MDHEN; CDR2 reads SYDVKM. The germline V and J ends were trimmed by 5 bases and 5 bases, with 10 bases remaining between them. The CDR3 is 13 amino acids. CDR3 residues: CASSLDRYQPQHF. The CDR3 nucleotides read TGTGCCAGCAGTCTAGACAGGTATCAGCCCCAGCATTTT. The whole variable domain, remainder taken from reference TRBV28 and TRBJ1-5, is DVKVTQSSRYLVKRTGEKVFLECVQDMDHENMFWYRQDPGLGLRLIYFSYDVKMKEKGDIPEGYSVSREKKERFSLILESASTNQTSMYLCASSLDRYQPQHFGDGTRLSIL.

The V and J genes are TRBV5-1 and TRBJ1-5; D is ambiguous. This CDR3 has 13 amino acids. From germline, CDR1 is SGHRS and CDR2 YFSETQ. Trimming removed 7 bases at V and 5 bases at J, with 13 bases between. The CDR3 coding sequence is TGCGCCAGCGCGGAGAACTATGATCAGCCCCAGCATTTT. Translating gives CASAENYDQPQHF.

In this sample, this clone turned up once. This chain connects TRBV5-6 to TRBJ2-3, with 7 bases lining up with TRBD2. This CDR3 is 15 amino acids long. V gave up 1 base and J gave up 2 bases; unmatched junction bases: 4. Germline V gene lookup returns CDR1 SGHDT and CDR2 YYEEEE. CDR3 DNA sequence: TGTGCCAGCAGCTTGAGGCGGGAGAACACAGATACGCAGTATTTT. As protein: CASSLRRENTDTQYF. Full variable domain (rest looked up from reference TRBV5-6 and TRBJ2-3): DAGVTQSPTHLIKTRGQQVTLRCSPKSGHDTVSWYQQALGQGPQFIFQYYEEEERQRGNFPDRFSGHQFPNYSSELNVNALLLGDSALYLCASSLRRENTDTQYFGPGTRLTVL.

V gene TRBV7-2 combines with J gene TRBJ1-1; D may be TRBD1 (6 bases). The CDR3 is 12 residues long. Between the trimmed V and J ends, which lost 5 bases and 6 bases, there was a span of 10 bases. Germline V CDR1 and CDR2: SGHTA, FQGNSA. DNA of the CDR3: TGTGCCAGCAGCCGGACAGCAGCTGAAGCTTTCTTT. Its protein is CASSRTAAEAFF.